This entry lists 19 T cell receptor beta chains sequenced from one sample in a study of blood T cell repertoires in COVID-19. Assay used: immunoSEQ multiplex PCR; TCRdb lists only in-frame clones, some missing. The sample has some 670,000 clones, 90% seen once. Sequencing was carried out using peripheral blood. The source is a woman between 18 and 29 years old with acute or convalescent COVID-19.

This chain uses TRBV3-1 (or the pseudogene TRBV3-2) with TRBJ1-3; D not certain. CDR3 length equals 13 residues. The V end was cut by 4 bases, the J end by 8 bases, with 12 bases between. Germline values: CDR1 LGHDT, CDR2 YNNKEL (reference sequence). The chain's CDR3 is CASSLTGRDTIYF. The CDR3 DNA reads as TGTGCCAGCAGCCTGACTGGTAGAGACACCATATATTTT.

This clone came up once. J is TRBJ1-4 and V is TRBV7-2; possible D gene TRBD1, 5 bases. Trimming shortened V by 4 bases and J by 7 bases, and 16 bases separated the two germline ends. The CDR3 covers 15 residues. Per the germline V gene, CDR1 is SGHTA and CDR2 is FQGNSA. The CDR3: CASSSSRGGFEKLFF. The CDR3 nucleotides are TGTGCCAGCAGCTCGTCTCGGGGGGGATTTGAAAAACTGTTTTTT.

CDR3 residues: CASSFERGPFYEQYF. The CDR3 nucleotides are TGTGCCAGCAGCTTCGAGCGGGGGCCCTTCTACGAGCAGTACTTC. The genes are TRBV7-8 and TRBJ2-7; 8 bases agree with TRBD2. Per the germline V gene, CDR1 is SGHVS and CDR2 is FQNEAQ. Unmatched junction bases numbered 7, after V lost 3 bases and J lost 3 bases. The CDR3 is 15 amino acids.

The sample holds one count of this clone. The chain employs TRBV19 and TRBJ2-1; D perhaps matches TRBD1 (6 bases). The CDR3 contains 15 residues. V lost 3 bases, J lost 3 bases, and 12 bases lay in between. Germline V gene data show CDR1 as LNHDA and CDR2 as SQIVND (reference sequence). CDR3 in DNA: TGTGCCAGTAGTATCGAACAGGGCCACTACAATGAGCAGTTCTTC. This encodes CASSIEQGHYNEQFF.

This clone occurred a few times. The CDR3 DNA reads as TGTGCCAGCAGCTTACGTCGGGTGTTAGAAGCTTTCTTT. Translated: CASSLRRVLEAFF. J is TRBJ1-1 and V is TRBV7-2; D gene unclear. The germline V gene encodes CDR1 SGHTA and CDR2 FQGNSA. The V gene lost 2 bases and the J gene lost 8 bases, with 12 bases spanning the gap. The CDR3 has 13 residues.

Points on this clone: Distinct nucleotide sequences in the sample also encode this CDR3. The chain combines TRBV5-1 with TRBJ1-3; a weak D match, TRBD1 (5 bases). Trimming took 5 bases from V and 0 from J, leaving 9 bases between them. Germline CDR1 is SGHRS and CDR2 is YFSETQ. CDR3 length: 14 residues. The CDR3: CASSPTVSGNTIYF. The DNA of the CDR3 is TGCGCCAGCAGTCCGACAGTCTCTGGAAACACCATATATTTT. Full variable domain (outside the CDR3, taken from reference TRBV5-1 and TRBJ1-3): KAGVTQTPRYLIKTRGQQVTLSCSPISGHRSVSWYQQTPGQGLQFLFEYFSETQRNKGNFPGRFSGRQFSNSRSEMNVSTLELGDSALYLCASSPTVSGNTIYFGEGSWLTVV.

The V gene is TRBV13, the J gene TRBJ1-3, with 10 bases lining up with TRBD1. The length of the CDR3 is 15 residues. Germline CDR1 PRHDT, CDR2 FYEKMQ (reference sequence). The V and J ends lost 4 bases and 4 bases, in that order; junction bases with no gene match: 4. CDR3 region: CASSSWTGGGNTIYF. In nucleotides, the CDR3 is TGTGCCAGCAGCTCCTGGACAGGGGGAGGAAACACCATATATTTT.

The V and J genes are TRBV3-1 (or the pseudogene TRBV3-2) and TRBJ2-1; tentative D call: TRBD2 (6 bases). Germline assignment: CDR1 LGHDT and CDR2 YNNKEL (reference sequence). This CDR3 contains 15 residues. V was cut by 3 bases and J by 4 bases, with 13 bases left in between. CDR3 in DNA: TGTGCCAGCAGCCATGGGAGCGGGCCTTACAATGAGCAGTTCTTC. Protein sequence: CASSHGSGPYNEQFF.

The chain has TRBV29-1 and TRBJ2-7, with D perhaps matching TRBD1 (6 bases). The CDR3 loop spans 16 amino acids. Between the trimmed V and J ends, which lost 4 bases and 3 bases, there was a span of 22 bases. The germline CDR1 and CDR2 sequences are SQVTM and ANQGSEA. The DNA for the CDR3 is TGCAGCGTTGCTTTGTCCCAGGACAGACTTATCTACGAGCAGTACTTC. The encoded protein is CSVALSQDRLIYEQYF.

This chain joins TRBV6-4 and TRBJ1-1; D might be TRBD1 (6 bases). Germline values: CDR1 MRHNA, CDR2 SNTAGT. CDR3 length: 14 residues. V shed 5 bases and J shed 3 bases, with 13 bases lying between them. Here the CDR3 DNA reads TGTGCCAGCAGTTACAGGGCCGGGGACACTGAAGCTTTCTTT. Translation: CASSYRAGDTEAFF.

This chain joins TRBV19 and TRBJ2-1; D may be TRBD2 (7 bases). Per the germline V gene, CDR1 is LNHDA and CDR2 is SQIVND (reference sequence). Trimming left V 1 base short and J 5 bases short, with 12 bases between. There are 15 residues in the CDR3. CDR3 region: CASSIGGGGNNEQFF. The CDR3, as DNA: TGTGCCAGTAGTATAGGGGGAGGGGGAAACAATGAGCAGTTCTTC.

V usage is TRBV9 and J usage is TRBJ2-1; TRBD2 agrees at 10 bases. CDR3 length equals 17 residues. Germline V gene data show CDR1 as SGDLS and CDR2 as YYNGEE. Trimming cost V 0 bases and J 7 bases; bases outside gene matches: 10. CDR3 residues: CASSVGPERGGLNEQFF. CDR3 nucleotides: TGTGCCAGCAGCGTAGGACCGGAGCGGGGGGGCCTTAATGAGCAGTTCTTC.

This chain uses TRBV7-2 with TRBJ2-3; TRBD1 is a possible D gene (6 bases). Germline CDR1 and CDR2: SGHTA and FQGNSA. Trimming took 5 bases from V and 6 from J, leaving 9 bases between them. This CDR3 comprises 12 residues. CDR3 residues: CASSITGDTQYF. CDR3 coding DNA: TGTGCCAGCAGCATTACAGGGGATACGCAGTATTTT.

V is TRBV9 and J is TRBJ2-3, with 7 bases fitting TRBD1. The CDR3 is 15 residues long. With 0 bases clipped from V and 6 bases from J, the junction kept 7 bases outside the gene matches. Germline lookup yields CDR1 SGDLS and CDR2 YYNGEE. The chain's CDR3 is CASSVEGAEMDTQYF. The CDR3 DNA is TGTGCCAGCAGCGTAGAGGGGGCGGAGATGGATACGCAGTATTTT.

The rearrangement joins TRBV9 to TRBJ2-3; 7 positions agree with TRBD1. V shed 4 bases and J 0 bases; nucleotides not matched to a gene: 11. Per the germline V gene, CDR1 is SGDLS and CDR2 is YYNGEE. This CDR3 is built from 17 residues. The CDR3 DNA is TGTGCCAGCAGCCCCCCCCCAGGGGGACCCAGCACAGATACGCAGTATTTT. Protein sequence: CASSPPPGGPSTDTQYF.

As regards this clone: This CDR3 is also generated by other DNA sequences in the sample. This chain links TRBV10-3 with TRBJ1-5; the match to TRBD1 covers 9 bases. V lost 6 bases and J lost 7; bases outside the gene matches: 4. Per germline, CDR1 ENHRY and CDR2 SYGVKD. The CDR3 has 13 residues. CDR3 in DNA: TGTGCCATCAGCCGACAGGGGGACCAGCCCCAGCATTTT. Translating gives CAISRQGDQPQHF.

This clone was seen a few times. This chain joins TRBV2 and TRBJ1-1; D unclear. Germline V gives CDR1 SNHLY, CDR2 FYNNEI. The V and J ends lost 7 bases and 1 base respectively, with 10 bases between them. This CDR3 spans 13 amino acids. DNA of the CDR3: TGTGCCAGCACCGACGAGGCGAACACTGAAGCTTTCTTT. Protein sequence: CASTDEANTEAFF.

The chain uses TRBV3-1 (or the pseudogene TRBV3-2) and TRBJ2-1; D is unclear. The CDR3 loop spans 13 amino acids. The germline gives CDR1 LGHDT, CDR2 YNNKEL (reference sequence). Trimming cost V 4 bases and J 7 bases, with 11 bases left between them. CDR3 in amino acids: CASSLHAANEQFF. DNA of the CDR3: TGTGCCAGCAGCCTTCACGCCGCGAATGAGCAGTTCTTC.

This rearrangement joins TRBV7-9 to TRBJ1-3; a weak D match, TRBD1 (6 bases). The CDR3 consists of 15 residues. Trimming took off 1 base at V and 8 bases at J, with 15 bases between the two ends. Germline CDR1 and CDR2: SEHNR and FQNEAQ (reference sequence). This CDR3 is CASSLGSGGRDTIYF. DNA of the CDR3: TGTGCCAGCAGCTTAGGGTCTGGGGGCAGAGACACCATATATTTT.